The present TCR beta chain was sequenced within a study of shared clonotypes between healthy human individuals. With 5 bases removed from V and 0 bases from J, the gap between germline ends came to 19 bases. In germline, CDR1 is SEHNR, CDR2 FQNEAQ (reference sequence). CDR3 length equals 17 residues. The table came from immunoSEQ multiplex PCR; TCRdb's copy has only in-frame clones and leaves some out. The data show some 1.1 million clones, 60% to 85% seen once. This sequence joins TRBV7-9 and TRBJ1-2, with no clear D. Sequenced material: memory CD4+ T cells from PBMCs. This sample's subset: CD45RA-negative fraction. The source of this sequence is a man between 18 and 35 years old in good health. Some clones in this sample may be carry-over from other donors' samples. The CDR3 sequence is CASSPLEREITNYGYTF. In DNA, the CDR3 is TGTGCCAGCAGCCCGCTCGAGCGGGAGATTACTAACTATGGCTACACCTTC.